One TCR beta chain is described in this entry. The PCR had 60 Vbeta and 13 Jbeta primers. The repertoire was sequenced with immunoSEQ multiplex PCR; TCRdb's copy has only in-frame clones and lacks some. The sample table includes about 88,000 clones. The data were obtained in a study of cytomegalovirus exposure and HLA in healthy donors. This CDR3 region has 12 residues. V lost 6 bases to trimming and J lost 8 bases; unmatched junction nucleotides: 6. CDR1 and CDR2 (germline): MNHEY, SVGAGI. The chain employs TRBV6-5 and TRBJ1-2, with 7 bases identical to TRBD1. The sample taken for sequencing was PBMCs. The TCR originated in a girl aged 10 to 17 in good health and CMV-seropositive. The CDR3 bases are TGTGCCAGCAGCAAACAGGGGTGGGGCTACACCTTC. Protein: CASSKQGWGYTF.